This is a list of T cell receptor beta chains from one sample in a study of OX40 agonist ivuxolimab in advanced cancers. The assay was immunoSEQ multiplex PCR, and TCRdb's table has in-frame clones only and misses some. Among tens of thousands of clones listed, roughly 89% were seen once. The sequencing here drew on CD4+ or CD8+ T cells sorted from blood, taken in a trial of the OX40 agonist ivuxolimab. The receptors stem from an adult with an advanced solid tumor such as melanoma, head and neck, liver or kidney cancer. Each CDR3 is given with its conserved first and last residue. Each record gives: clone size, J gene, D gene, V gene, CDR3 protein, CDR3 DNA. A D gene is named only where the DNA matches it firmly. Clone size is shown for a subset of rows, as once, few, many or a class of expanded clone.

NA	TRBJ2-1	TRBD2	TRBV2	CASSALRSGRRYNEQFF	TGTGCCAGCAGTGCCCTCCGGAGCGGGAGGAGGTACAATGAGCAGTTCTTC
few	TRBJ1-4	NA	TRBV5-1	CASSLGPTGEGEKLFF	TGCGCCAGCAGCTTGGGGCCGACAGGAGAGGGGGAAAAACTGTTTTTT
NA	TRBJ1-2	NA	TRBV7-9	CASSLKGEEYGYTF	TGTGCCAGCAGCTTAAAGGGGGAGGAATATGGCTACACCTTC
NA	TRBJ1-6	TRBD1	TRBV27	CASSRDRASGSPLHF	TGTGCCAGCAGTCGCGACAGGGCCTCTGGTTCACCCCTCCACTTT
NA	TRBJ1-5	TRBD1	TRBV28	CASSLPGQMNQPQHF	TGTGCCAGCAGTCTGCCGGGACAGATGAATCAGCCCCAGCATTTT
NA	TRBJ1-3	NA	TRBV5-1	CASSLMGPTSGNTIYF	TGCGCCAGCAGCTTAATGGGACCCACCTCTGGAAACACCATATATTTT
once	TRBJ2-7	NA	TRBV7-6	CASSLATERYSYEQYF	TGTGCCAGCAGCTTGGCGACTGAGCGATACTCCTACGAGCAGTACTTC
NA	TRBJ2-7	NA	TRBV15	CATSRTQGREQYF	TGTGCCACCAGCAGGACACAGGGGAGGGAGCAGTACTTC
NA	TRBJ1-1	NA	TRBV7-3	CASSKGQNTEAFF	TGTGCCAGCAGCAAGGGACAGAACACTGAAGCTTTCTTT
NA	TRBJ2-7	TRBD2	TRBV27	CASSPGLAGTYEQYF	TGTGCCAGCAGTCCAGGACTAGCGGGGACCTACGAGCAGTACTTC
NA	TRBJ1-1	NA	TRBV2	CASFQNTEAFF	TGTGCCAGCTTCCAGAACACTGAAGCTTTCTTT
NA	TRBJ1-4	TRBD1	TRBV6-5	CASSYFSAGGYEKLFF	TGTGCCAGCAGTTACTTTTCCGCAGGGGGGTATGAAAAACTGTTTTTT
NA	TRBJ2-1	NA	TRBV5-1	CASSFLEGLYNEQFF	TGCGCCAGCAGCTTCCTTGAGGGCCTTTACAATGAGCAGTTCTTC
few	TRBJ2-7	TRBD2	TRBV19	CASSARASGSGYEQYF	TGTGCCAGTAGCGCTAGAGCTAGCGGGAGTGGCTACGAGCAGTACTTC
once	TRBJ1-2	NA	TRBV28	CASSSPRSTVLYGYTF	TGTGCCAGCAGTTCCCCAAGATCGACGGTGCTCTATGGCTACACCTTC
NA	TRBJ2-3	TRBD1	TRBV7-9	CASSSGTGGTDTQYF	TGTGCCAGCAGTTCCGGGACAGGGGGCACAGATACGCAGTATTTT
once	TRBJ1-2	NA	TRBV4-3	CASSQDLTKGYGYTF	TGCGCCAGCAGCCAAGATCTCACGAAAGGCTATGGCTACACCTTC
NA	TRBJ2-3	NA	TRBV7-9	CASRLTSLSTDTQYF	TGTGCCAGCAGGCTTACTAGCCTTAGCACAGATACGCAGTATTTT
once	TRBJ1-4	NA	TRBV5-6	CASSALQQADEKLFF	TGTGCCAGCAGCGCACTACAACAGGCGGATGAAAAACTGTTTTTT
NA	TRBJ1-6	TRBD1	TRBV7-9	CASSLGDRGSPLHF	TGTGCCAGCAGCTTAGGGGACAGGGGGTCACCCCTCCACTTT
NA	TRBJ2-1	NA	TRBV5-1	CASSLAAGWDYNEQFF	TGCGCCAGCAGCTTGGCCGCAGGGTGGGATTACAATGAGCAGTTCTTC
NA	TRBJ2-3	NA	TRBV6-5	CASSRTDSSTDTQYF	TGTGCCAGCAGTAGGACAGACTCTAGCACAGATACGCAGTATTTT
NA	TRBJ2-7	NA	TRBV28	CASSFPRYEQYF	TGTGCCAGCAGTTTCCCAAGGTACGAGCAGTACTTC
NA	TRBJ2-5	NA	TRBV28	CASSSYWETQYF	TGTGCCAGCAGCTCATACTGGGAGACCCAGTACTTC
NA	TRBJ2-7	NA	TRBV6-5	CASSTRGHLEQYF	TGTGCCAGCAGTACCAGGGGCCACCTCGAGCAGTACTTC
NA	TRBJ1-2	NA	TRBV28	CASSSTAYGYTF	TGTGCCAGCAGTTCGACCGCCTATGGCTACACCTTC
NA	TRBJ1-1	NA	TRBV27	CASRSTGFSTEAFF	TGTGCCAGCAGATCTACAGGGTTCAGCACTGAAGCTTTCTTT
NA	TRBJ1-3	NA	TRBV18	CASSPTSGNTIYF	TGTGCCAGCTCTCCAACCTCTGGAAACACCATATATTTT
NA	TRBJ1-1	NA	TRBV5-1	CASSWSGDWGNTEAFF	TGCGCCAGCAGCTGGTCAGGGGACTGGGGGAACACTGAAGCTTTCTTT
NA	TRBJ1-2	TRBD1	TRBV5-1	CASSLGTDIIGYTF	TGCGCCAGCAGCTTAGGGACAGATATTATCGGCTACACCTTC
NA	TRBJ2-4	NA	TRBV29-1	CSVEDEKWDIQYF	TGCAGCGTTGAAGATGAAAAGTGGGACATTCAGTACTTC
NA	TRBJ1-5	NA	TRBV2	CASSEGWDQPQHF	TGTGCCAGCAGTGAAGGGTGGGATCAGCCCCAGCATTTT
once	TRBJ1-3	NA	TRBV4-1	CASSQGDTGSGGTIYF	TGCGCCAGCAGCCAAGGGGACACCGGCTCTGGAGGCACCATATATTTT
NA	TRBJ2-5	NA	TRBV5-1	CASSLAGAQETQYF	TGCGCCAGCAGCTTGGCAGGGGCCCAAGAGACCCAGTACTTC
NA	TRBJ2-5	NA	TRBV7-2	CASSFLGEETQYF	TGTGCCAGCAGCTTCCTTGGGGAAGAGACCCAGTACTTC
NA	TRBJ1-5	NA	TRBV28	CASSRLEPGQPQHF	TGTGCCAGCAGCAGACTAGAACCGGGGCAGCCCCAGCATTTT
NA	TRBJ2-7	NA	TRBV6-5	CASSPQAGTYYEQYF	TGTGCCAGCAGTCCCCAGGCGGGAACTTACTACGAGCAGTACTTC
NA	TRBJ2-2	NA	TRBV21-1	CASSKVPGQGDAGELFF	TGTGCCAGCAGCAAAGTACCGGGACAGGGTGACGCCGGGGAGCTGTTTTTT
NA	TRBJ2-5	TRBD1	TRBV7-3	CASSSGQVVQETQYF	TGTGCCAGCAGCTCCGGACAGGTCGTCCAAGAGACCCAGTACTTC
NA	TRBJ1-4	NA	TRBV7-2	CASSPGAGMDEKLFF	TGTGCCAGCAGCCCTGGGGCGGGCATGGATGAAAAACTGTTTTTT
NA	TRBJ2-5	TRBD2	TRBV7-9	CASSLMLAAETQYF	TGTGCCAGCAGCTTAATGCTAGCGGCAGAGACCCAGTACTTC
NA	TRBJ2-1	NA	TRBV9	CASSLYGEQFF	TGTGCCAGCAGCCTATACGGTGAGCAGTTCTTC
few	TRBJ1-2	TRBD1	TRBV2	CASSAQGSGYTF	TGTGCCAGCAGTGCACAGGGGTCTGGCTACACCTTC
few	TRBJ2-3	TRBD2	TRBV30	CAWSPGLVTDTQYF	TGTGCCTGGAGCCCGGGACTAGTAACAGATACGCAGTATTTT
NA	TRBJ1-5	TRBD1	TRBV10-3	CAISERGQGSNQPQHF	TGTGCCATCAGTGAGAGGGGACAGGGGAGCAATCAGCCCCAGCATTTT
NA	TRBJ2-2	NA	TRBV30	CAWSAANTGELFF	TGTGCCTGGAGTGCTGCGAACACCGGGGAGCTGTTTTTT